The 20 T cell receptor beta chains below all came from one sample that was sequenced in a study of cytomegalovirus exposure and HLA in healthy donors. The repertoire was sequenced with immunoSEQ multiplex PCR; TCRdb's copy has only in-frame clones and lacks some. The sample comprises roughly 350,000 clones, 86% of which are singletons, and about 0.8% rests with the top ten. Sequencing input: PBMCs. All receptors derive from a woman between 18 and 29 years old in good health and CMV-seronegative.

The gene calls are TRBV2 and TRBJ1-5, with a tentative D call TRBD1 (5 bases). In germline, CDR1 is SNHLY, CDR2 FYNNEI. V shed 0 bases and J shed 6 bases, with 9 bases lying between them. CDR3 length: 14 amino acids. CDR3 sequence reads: CASSEAGTGQPQHF. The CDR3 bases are TGTGCCAGCAGTGAAGCGGGGACTGGTCAGCCCCAGCATTTT.

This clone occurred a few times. The DNA of the CDR3 is TGTGCCAGCAGCTTGGCGTTTGAGACCGGGGAGCTGTTTTTT. Translating it yields CASSLAFETGELFF. The chain carries TRBV5-4 and TRBJ2-2; no definite D call. This CDR3 has 14 amino acids. Germline CDR1 reads SGHNT; CDR2 reads YYREEE (reference sequence). The V and J ends lost 0 bases and 5 bases respectively, with 8 bases between them.

In DNA form, the CDR3 reads TGTGCCAGCAGCTTAGGGGCTAGCGGGTACAATGAGCAGTTCTTC. Encoded protein: CASSLGASGYNEQFF. This rearrangement joins TRBV7-2 to TRBJ2-1, with 8 bases that match TRBD2. Germline V CDR1 and CDR2: SGHTA, FQGNSA. The CDR3 has 15 amino acids. The ends lost 1 base at V and 4 bases at J; junction bases unmatched: 3. The complete variable domain, with remaining parts taken from reference TRBV7-2 and TRBJ2-1, reads GAGVSQSPSNKVTEKGKDVELRCDPISGHTALYWYRQSLGQGLEFLIYFQGNSAPDKSGLPSDRFSAERTGGSVSTLTIQRTQQEDSAVYLCASSLGASGYNEQFFGPGTRLTVL.

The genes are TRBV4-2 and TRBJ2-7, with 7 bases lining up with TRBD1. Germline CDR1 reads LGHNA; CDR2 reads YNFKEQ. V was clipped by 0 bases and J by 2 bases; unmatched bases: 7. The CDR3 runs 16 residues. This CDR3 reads CASSQEGTASTYEQYF. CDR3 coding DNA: TGTGCCAGCAGCCAAGAAGGGACAGCATCTACCTACGAGCAGTACTTC.

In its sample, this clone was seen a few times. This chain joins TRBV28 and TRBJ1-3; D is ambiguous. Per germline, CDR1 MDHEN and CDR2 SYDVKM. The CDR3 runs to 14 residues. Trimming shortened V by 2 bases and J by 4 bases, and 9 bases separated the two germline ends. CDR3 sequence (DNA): TGTGCCAGCAGTTTAACGAGGTGGGGAAACACCATATATTTT. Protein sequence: CASSLTRWGNTIYF.

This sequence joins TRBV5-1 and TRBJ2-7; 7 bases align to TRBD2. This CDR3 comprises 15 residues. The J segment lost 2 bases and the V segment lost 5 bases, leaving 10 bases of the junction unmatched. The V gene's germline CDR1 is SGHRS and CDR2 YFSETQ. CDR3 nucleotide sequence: TGCGCCAGCAGGGGGGTGGCGGGAGCGACCTACGAGCAGTACTTC. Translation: CASRGVAGATYEQYF.

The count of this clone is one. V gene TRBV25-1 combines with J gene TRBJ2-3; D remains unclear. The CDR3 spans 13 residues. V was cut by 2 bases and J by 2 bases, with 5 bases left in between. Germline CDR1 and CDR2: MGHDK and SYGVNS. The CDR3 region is CASSEAATDTQYF. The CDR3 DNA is TGTGCCAGCAGTGAAGCGGCCACAGATACGCAGTATTTT.

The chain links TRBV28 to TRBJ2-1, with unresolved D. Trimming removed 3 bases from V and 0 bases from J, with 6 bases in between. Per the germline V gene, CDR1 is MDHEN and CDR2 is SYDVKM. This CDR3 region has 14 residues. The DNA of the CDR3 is TGTGCCAGCAGTTTTATTCCCTCCTACAATGAGCAGTTCTTC. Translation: CASSFIPSYNEQFF.

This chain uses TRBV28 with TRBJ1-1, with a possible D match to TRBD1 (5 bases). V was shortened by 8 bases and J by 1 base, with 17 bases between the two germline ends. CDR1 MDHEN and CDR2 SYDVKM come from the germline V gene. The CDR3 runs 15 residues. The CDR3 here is CASLPPGGSNTEAFF. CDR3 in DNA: TGTGCCAGCCTCCCTCCGGGGGGGTCGAACACTGAAGCTTTCTTT.

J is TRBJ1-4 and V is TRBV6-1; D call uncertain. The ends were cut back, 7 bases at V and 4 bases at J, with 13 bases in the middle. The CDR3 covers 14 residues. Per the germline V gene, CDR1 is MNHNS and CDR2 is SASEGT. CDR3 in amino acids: CASTKEADNEKLFF. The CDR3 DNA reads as TGTGCCAGCACCAAAGAGGCAGATAATGAAAAACTGTTTTTT.

CDR3 nucleotide sequence: TGTGCCAGCAGTTACCCCGGTGGCGGGGCTCAAGAGACCCAGTACTTC. Its protein product is CASSYPGGGAQETQYF. The genes are TRBV6-6 and TRBJ2-5; a possible D gene is TRBD2 (6 bases). The CDR3 loop spans 16 amino acids. Trimming removed 2 bases from V and 2 bases from J, with 15 bases in between. CDR1 is MNHNY and CDR2 is SVGAGI in the germline V gene (reference sequence).

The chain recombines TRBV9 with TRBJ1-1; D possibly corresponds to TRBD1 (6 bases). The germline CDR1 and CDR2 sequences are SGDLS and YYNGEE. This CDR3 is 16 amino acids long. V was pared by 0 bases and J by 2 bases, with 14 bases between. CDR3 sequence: CASSVGGQGENTEAFF. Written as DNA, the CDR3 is TGTGCCAGCAGCGTAGGGGGGCAAGGGGAAAACACTGAAGCTTTCTTT.

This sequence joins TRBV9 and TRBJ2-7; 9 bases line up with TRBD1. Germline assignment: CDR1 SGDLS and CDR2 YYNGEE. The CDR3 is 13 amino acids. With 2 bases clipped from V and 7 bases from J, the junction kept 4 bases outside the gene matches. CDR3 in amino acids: CASSVDRGPEQYF. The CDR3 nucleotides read TGTGCCAGCAGCGTGGACAGGGGTCCGGAGCAGTACTTC.

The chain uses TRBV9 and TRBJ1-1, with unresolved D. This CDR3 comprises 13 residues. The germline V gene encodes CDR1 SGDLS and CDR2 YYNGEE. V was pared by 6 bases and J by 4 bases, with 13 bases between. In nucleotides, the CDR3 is TGTGCCAGCAACGAGGGCATCAGCACTGAAGCTTTCTTT. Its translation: CASNEGISTEAFF.

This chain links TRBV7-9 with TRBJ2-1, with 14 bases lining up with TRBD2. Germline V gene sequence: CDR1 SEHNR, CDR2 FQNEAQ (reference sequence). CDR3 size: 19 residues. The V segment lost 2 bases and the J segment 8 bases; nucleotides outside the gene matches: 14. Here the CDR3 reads CASSLRDSGTSGSSYEQFF. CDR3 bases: TGTGCCAGCAGCTTAAGGGACAGCGGGACTAGCGGGAGTTCGTATGAGCAGTTCTTC. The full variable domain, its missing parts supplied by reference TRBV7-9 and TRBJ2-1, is DTGVSQNPRHKITKRGQNVTFRCDPISEHNRLYWYRQTLGQGPEFLTYFQNEAQLEKSRLLSDRFSAERPKGSFSTLEIQRTEQGDSAMYLCASSLRDSGTSGSSYEQFFGPGTRLTVL.

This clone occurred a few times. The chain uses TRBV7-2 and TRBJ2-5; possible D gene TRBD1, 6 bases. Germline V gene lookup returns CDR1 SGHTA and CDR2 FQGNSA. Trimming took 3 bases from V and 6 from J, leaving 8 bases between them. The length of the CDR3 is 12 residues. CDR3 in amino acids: CASSFRGQTQYF. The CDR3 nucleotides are TGTGCCAGCAGCTTCAGGGGTCAGACCCAGTACTTC.

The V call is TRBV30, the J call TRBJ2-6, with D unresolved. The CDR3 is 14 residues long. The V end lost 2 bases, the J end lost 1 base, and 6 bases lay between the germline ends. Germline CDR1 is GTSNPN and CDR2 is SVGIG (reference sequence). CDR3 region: CAWSRGSGANVLTF. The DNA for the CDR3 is TGTGCCTGGAGTCGCGGATCTGGGGCCAACGTCCTGACTTTC.

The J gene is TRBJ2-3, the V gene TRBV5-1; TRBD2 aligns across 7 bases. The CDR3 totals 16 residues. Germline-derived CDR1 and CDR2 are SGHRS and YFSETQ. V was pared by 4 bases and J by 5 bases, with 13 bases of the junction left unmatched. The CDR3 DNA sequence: TGCGCCAGCAGCCTCAATTCGGCGGGAGAGGTAGATACGCAGTATTTT. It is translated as CASSLNSAGEVDTQYF.

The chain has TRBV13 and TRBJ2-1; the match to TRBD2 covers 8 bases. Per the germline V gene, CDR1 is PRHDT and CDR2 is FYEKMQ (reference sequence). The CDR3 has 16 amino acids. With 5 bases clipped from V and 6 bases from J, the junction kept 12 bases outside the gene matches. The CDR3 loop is CASSTGLAQIFNEQFF. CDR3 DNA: TGTGCCAGCAGCACCGGACTAGCACAAATATTCAATGAGCAGTTCTTC. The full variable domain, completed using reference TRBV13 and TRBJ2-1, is AAGVIQSPRHLIKEKRETATLKCYPIPRHDTVYWYQQGPGQDPQFLISFYEKMQSDKGSIPDRFSAQQFSDYHSELNMSSLELGDSALYFCASSTGLAQIFNEQFFGPGTRLTVL.

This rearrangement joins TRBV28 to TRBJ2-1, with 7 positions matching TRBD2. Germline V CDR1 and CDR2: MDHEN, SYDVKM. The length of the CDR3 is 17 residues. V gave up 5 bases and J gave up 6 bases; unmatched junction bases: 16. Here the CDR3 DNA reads TGTGCCAGCAGTCCCTTTTTTGCGGGAGTATCCCTCAATGAGCAGTTCTTC. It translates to CASSPFFAGVSLNEQFF.